The table lists the clone carrying this T cell receptor (beta chain) with a count of one. This sample was taken from a study of vaccination and CD4 T cells after COVID-19. Across the study: Those taking part got two shots of either the BNT162b2 or the mRNA-1273 vaccine. Post-COVID draws followed diagnosis by a median roughly 93 days (range 35 to 161).

V was cut by 5 bases and J by 4 bases, with 8 bases left in between. The CDR3 loop spans 11 amino acids. From germline, CDR1 is GTSNPN and CDR2 SVGIG (reference sequence). One entry per CDR3 protein results from TCRdb running MiXCR on the PCR reads. The sample consists of about 18,000 distinct CDR3 sequences, 62% of them appearing once. The rearrangement links TRBV30 to TRBJ1-2, with D unclear. The sample in question was CD4+ T cells from blood, obtained before SARS-CoV-2 vaccination. The source of this sequence is a human donor who had recovered from COVID-19. CDR3 residues: CAWGRSYGYTF. CDR3 in DNA: TGTGCCTGGGGTAGATCCTATGGCTACACCTTC.